The rows below give T cell receptor beta chains drawn from one sample of a study of regulatory and conventional T cells in RAG deficiency. Assay used: immunoSEQ multiplex PCR; TCRdb lists only in-frame clones, some missing. The data show around 37,000 clones, about 88% seen once. These data also formed part of another study, on regulatory T cells.

The sequenced sample consisted of CD8+ T cells sorted from blood. These receptors were obtained from a human donor in good health. Both conserved end residues are part of each CDR3. The order of the fields is clone size, V gene, D gene, J gene, CDR3 DNA, CDR3 protein. The D gene is left open where the match is weak. The size of a clone is reported for some rows only, either as once, few or many, or as a class for expanded clones.

size: .; V: TRBV7-8; D: .; J: TRBJ2-1; DNA: TGTTCCAGCAGCTTGGGGAATGAGCAGTTCTTC; CDR3: CSSSLGNEQFF
size: few; V: TRBV19; D: TRBD1; J: TRBJ1-6; DNA: TGTGCCAGTAGTATAGGACAGGGTAATTCACCCCTCCACTTT; CDR3: CASSIGQGNSPLHF
size: once; V: TRBV27; D: .; J: TRBJ1-1; DNA: TGTGCCACGGGGCCTTACACTGAAGCTTTCTTT; CDR3: CATGPYTEAFF
size: .; V: TRBV19; D: TRBD1; J: TRBJ1-1; DNA: TGTGCCAGTACCCCTAGGTGGGGGACAGGAGCGAACACTGAAGCTTTCTTT; CDR3: CASTPRWGTGANTEAFF
size: .; V: TRBV10-3; D: TRBD1; J: TRBJ2-7; DNA: TGTGCCATCAGTGTATCCCGGACAGGGGGCTATTACGAGCAGTACTTC; CDR3: CAISVSRTGGYYEQYF
size: .; V: TRBV18; D: TRBD1; J: TRBJ1-5; DNA: TGTGCCAGCTCACCGCCGACAGGGGCAAATAGCAATCAGCCCCAGCATTTT; CDR3: CASSPPTGANSNQPQHF
size: .; V: TRBV30; D: TRBD2; J: TRBJ2-1; DNA: TGTGCCTACGCCGGGACTAGAGGAGAGCAGTTCTTC; CDR3: CAYAGTRGEQFF
size: .; V: TRBV6-1; D: TRBD1; J: TRBJ2-2; DNA: TGTGCCACCATAACCGGGACAGGGGGCCCCGGGGAGCTGTTTTTT; CDR3: CATITGTGGPGELFF
size: .; V: TRBV13; D: .; J: TRBJ1-2; DNA: TGTGCCAGCAGCTTAGGAAGTCAGAACTATGGCTACACCTTC; CDR3: CASSLGSQNYGYTF
size: once; V: TRBV30; D: TRBD1; J: TRBJ2-5; DNA: TGTGCCTGGAGTACAGGGACAGGCGCCCAAGAGACCCAGTACTTC; CDR3: CAWSTGTGAQETQYF
size: .; V: TRBV28; D: .; J: TRBJ1-2; DNA: TGTGCCAGCAGTTTGGAAAGGATTAACTATGGCTACACCTTC; CDR3: CASSLERINYGYTF
size: .; V: TRBV6-4; D: .; J: TRBJ2-7; DNA: TGTGCCAGCAGTGACTGTCGAACCGGGACGGAGGACTACGAGCAGTACTTC; CDR3: CASSDCRTGTEDYEQYF
size: once; V: TRBV19; D: TRBD1; J: TRBJ1-3; DNA: TGTGCCAGTAGTCCCTCAAGGACAGGTGGAAACACCATATATTTT; CDR3: CASSPSRTGGNTIYF
size: .; V: TRBV5-4; D: TRBD1; J: TRBJ2-7; DNA: TGTGCCAGCACCCCAGCGGGACAGGGGAGGGGAGAGCAGTACTTC; CDR3: CASTPAGQGRGEQYF
size: .; V: TRBV7-6; D: .; J: TRBJ1-5; DNA: TGTGCCAGCAGCTTAGACTCACAGGGACGGGTTCAGCCCCAGCATTTT; CDR3: CASSLDSQGRVQPQHF
size: .; V: TRBV6-5; D: TRBD2; J: TRBJ2-3; DNA: TGTGCCAGCAGTTACGAGGCGGGGGTTGGAGATACGCAGTATTTT; CDR3: CASSYEAGVGDTQYF
size: .; V: TRBV29-1; D: TRBD1; J: TRBJ1-2; DNA: TGCAGCGTTGAATCAGGGGGGTTTAACTATGGCTACACCTTC; CDR3: CSVESGGFNYGYTF
size: .; V: TRBV7-8; D: .; J: TRBJ2-6; DNA: TGTGCCAGCAGCTTCTTCGGGGGATCCTCTGGGGCCAACGTCCTGACTTTC; CDR3: CASSFFGGSSGANVLTF
size: .; V: TRBV5-6; D: TRBD1; J: TRBJ2-5; DNA: TGTGCCAGCAGCTGGGGGACAGTCCAAGAGACCCAGTACTTC; CDR3: CASSWGTVQETQYF
size: .; V: TRBV19; D: .; J: TRBJ2-5; DNA: TGTGCCAGTAGTATGGGCCAGGGGGGCCCAGAGACCCAGTACTTC; CDR3: CASSMGQGGPETQYF
size: .; V: TRBV19; D: .; J: TRBJ2-7; DNA: TGTGCCAGTAGTATAGGGGCCGGAGGGACCTACGAGCAGTACTTC; CDR3: CASSIGAGGTYEQYF
size: few; V: TRBV5-8; D: TRBD1; J: TRBJ1-2; DNA: TGTGCCAGCAGCACAAGAGGGGGCGCAGTGGGCTATGGCTACACCTTC; CDR3: CASSTRGGAVGYGYTF
size: .; V: TRBV29-1; D: .; J: TRBJ2-7; DNA: TGCAGCGTTAGGGGGCTTGGGGGGAACTACGAGCAGTACTTC; CDR3: CSVRGLGGNYEQYF
size: .; V: TRBV6-1; D: .; J: TRBJ2-1; DNA: TGTGCCAGCAGTGAAATTGTGAGGAGGACGGGAGCGCATGAGCAGTTCTTC; CDR3: CASSEIVRRTGAHEQFF
size: .; V: TRBV20-1; D: TRBD1; J: TRBJ1-1; DNA: TGCAGTGCACGACAGGGAGCTGAAGCTTTCTTT; CDR3: CSARQGAEAFF
size: .; V: TRBV27; D: .; J: TRBJ1-1; DNA: TGTGCCAGCAGTTCTACAGGGTTTTTTAAAGCTTTCTTT; CDR3: CASSSTGFFKAFF
size: .; V: TRBV19; D: .; J: TRBJ1-1; DNA: TGTGCCAGTAGGCTAGACACTGAAGCTTTCTTT; CDR3: CASRLDTEAFF